Listed here are 26 T cell receptor beta chains from one sample, sequenced in a study of blood T cell repertoires in COVID-19 (dated by TCRdb to the early 2020s). The protocol used for the library was the immunoSEQ multiplex PCR assay. Sourced from immuneACCESS, this table was stored by TCRdb with only in-frame sequences that have V and J called. A share of the clones is absent; for the studies checked, an unresolved V gene accounts for under half, and the remainder has no known explanation. The sample table shows just over 250,000 clones, and roughly 88% are seen once. The leading ten clones occupy about a tenth of the sample. Sequenced sample: peripheral blood. The receptors shown here come from a woman in her 70s with COVID-19, enrolled during active disease.

This sequence joins TRBV18 and TRBJ1-6, with a weak D call TRBD1 (6 bases). The CDR3 runs to 15 residues. Trimming stripped 5 bases from V and 8 bases from J, with 16 bases between. From germline, CDR1 is KGHSH and CDR2 LQKENI. In DNA form, the CDR3 reads TGTGCCAGCTCAGACCAGGGGAGTCGTGATTCACCCCTCCACTTT. Its protein is CASSDQGSRDSPLHF.

J is TRBJ2-7 and V is TRBV7-6, with TRBD1 identical over 8 bases. J was trimmed by 2 bases and V by 4 bases; bases with no gene match: 7. CDR1 and CDR2 (germline): SGHVS, FNYEAQ. This CDR3 has 15 residues. CDR3 bases: TGTGCCAGCAGCTCAGGGGGCCCAAGGACCTACGAGCAGTACTTC. Translating it yields CASSSGGPRTYEQYF. Full variable domain (missing parts from reference TRBV7-6 and TRBJ2-7): GAGVSQSPRYKVTKRGQDVALRCDPISGHVSLYWYRQALGQGPEFLTYFNYEAQQDKSGLPNDRFSAERPEGSISTLTIQRTEQRDSAMYRCASSSGGPRTYEQYFGPGTRLTVT.

V gene TRBV5-1 combines with J gene TRBJ2-2, with 7 bases lining up with TRBD2. Losses at the gene ends were 7 bases for V and 6 bases for J; bases not matched to a gene: 12. The CDR3 loop spans 15 amino acids. Germline-derived CDR1 and CDR2 are SGHRS and YFSETQ. For the CDR3, the DNA is TGCGCCAGCGGCGGGGGTGGCTCAACCGCCGGGGAGCTGTTTTTT. Protein product: CASGGGGSTAGELFF.

This chain links TRBV2 with TRBJ1-1, with TRBD1 as a possible D gene (6 bases). CDR1 is SNHLY, CDR2 FYNNEI, per germline. The CDR3 consists of 14 residues. The ends were cut back, 7 bases at V and 2 bases at J, with 14 bases in the middle. This CDR3 is CASKTETGNTEAFF. Here the CDR3 DNA reads TGTGCCAGCAAGACTGAGACAGGCAACACTGAAGCTTTCTTT.

The chain has TRBV3-1 (or the pseudogene TRBV3-2) and TRBJ1-6; 10 bases agree with TRBD1. Germline CDR1 is LGHDT and CDR2 is YNNKEL (reference sequence). The CDR3 extends over 15 amino acids. With V trimmed by 0 bases and J by 9 bases, 2 bases remained unmatched. The CDR3 loop is CASSQEWTGGSPLHF. CDR3 DNA: TGTGCCAGCAGCCAAGAGTGGACAGGGGGTTCACCCCTCCACTTT.

This chain connects TRBV29-1 to TRBJ1-5; weak D call: TRBD1 (5 bases). The germline CDR1 and CDR2 sequences are SQVTM and ANQGSEA. The V and J ends lost 4 bases and 5 bases respectively, with 18 bases between them. CDR3 size: 15 residues. The CDR3 here is CSVGQSGASDQPQHF. The CDR3 nucleotides read TGCAGCGTTGGTCAGAGCGGGGCCAGCGATCAGCCCCAGCATTTT.

The chain couples TRBV28 to TRBJ1-6; 9 bases match TRBD1. Germline-derived CDR1 and CDR2 are MDHEN and SYDVKM. Trimming removed 3 bases from V and 0 bases from J; junction bases left unmatched: 6. The CDR3 covers 18 residues. CDR3 amino acids: CASSFPGTGSSYNSPLHF. The CDR3 nucleotides read TGTGCCAGCAGTTTCCCCGGGACAGGGAGCTCCTATAATTCACCCCTCCACTTT. The variable domain in full, with the rest retrieved from reference TRBV28 and TRBJ1-6, is DVKVTQSSRYLVKRTGEKVFLECVQDMDHENMFWYRQDPGLGLRLIYFSYDVKMKEKGDIPEGYSVSREKKERFSLILESASTNQTSMYLCASSFPGTGSSYNSPLHFGNGTRLTVT.

This clone is a singleton in its sample. The rearrangement joins TRBV28 to TRBJ1-2; 9 bases align to TRBD1. Germline lookup yields CDR1 MDHEN and CDR2 SYDVKM. The trim removed 6 bases at V and 8 bases at J, leaving 16 bases unmatched. This CDR3 has 16 residues. CDR3 nucleotide sequence: TGTGCCAGCAGGGGTTGGGACAGGGAAGGAGCGGGGGGCTACACCTTC. Translated, it gives CASRGWDREGAGGYTF.

This clone was seen a single time. The chain employs TRBV6-2 or TRBV6-3 and TRBJ1-3; the match to TRBD1 covers 9 bases. V shed 6 bases, J shed 4 bases, and the junction held 10 bases outside the gene matches. Germline V gives CDR1 MNHEY, CDR2 SVGEGT. The CDR3 spans 16 residues. Written as DNA, the CDR3 is TGTGCCAGCAGCCCTCGGGACAGGGTATTCGGAAACACCATATATTTT. It yields the protein CASSPRDRVFGNTIYF.

V and J are TRBV10-3 and TRBJ1-1, with D uncertain. The CDR3 is 11 amino acids. The V and J ends lost 2 bases and 6 bases respectively, with 4 bases between them. Germline loops: CDR1 ENHRY, CDR2 SYGVKD. DNA of the CDR3: TGTGCCATCAGTGAGACAGCTGAAGCTTTCTTT. The encoded protein is CAISETAEAFF.

The chain carries TRBV6-5 and TRBJ2-5, with D possibly TRBD2 on 6 matching bases. The CDR3 length is 15 residues. V was shortened by 6 bases and J by 4 bases, with 18 bases between the two germline ends. Germline assignment: CDR1 MNHEY and CDR2 SVGAGI. CDR3 in amino acids: CASSRPGSGIETQYF. CDR3 nucleotides: TGTGCCAGCAGCCGCCCGGGTAGCGGAATAGAGACCCAGTACTTC.

The chain uses TRBV28 and TRBJ2-1; D is possibly TRBD1 (6 bases). Germline V gene lookup returns CDR1 MDHEN and CDR2 SYDVKM. V was trimmed by 7 bases and J by 0 bases, leaving 13 bases between them. The CDR3 length is 15 residues. CDR3 protein: CASNRERSSYNEQFF. DNA for the CDR3: TGTGCCAGCAACAGGGAAAGGAGCTCCTACAATGAGCAGTTCTTC.

This clone occurred a few times. This chain links TRBV24-1 with TRBJ1-5, with 8 nucleotides matching TRBD1. V was pared by 4 bases and J by 3 bases, with 7 bases of the junction left unmatched. The CDR3 runs 16 residues. CDR1 and CDR2 from the germline V gene are KGHDR and SFDVKD. The CDR3 nucleotides are TGTGCCACCAGTGACCCCGGACAGGGATACAATCAGCCCCAGCATTTT. Its protein is CATSDPGQGYNQPQHF.

The chain uses TRBV12-2 and TRBJ2-2; the table's TRBD2 call for D was not verified on the DNA. TRBV12-2 is shown as a pseudogene. CDR3 length: 13 amino acids. CDR3 sequence reads: CASRSEDTGELFF. The CDR3 bases are TGTGCAAGTCGCTCTGAGGACACCGGGGAGCTGTTTTTT.

The chain links TRBV10-3 to TRBJ2-7; 7 bases fit TRBD1. This CDR3 has 14 amino acids. The J segment lost 2 bases and the V segment lost 2 bases, leaving 3 bases of the junction unmatched. Germline assignment: CDR1 ENHRY and CDR2 SYGVKD. CDR3 DNA sequence: TGTGCCATCAGTGAGCGGGGACAGACCTACGAGCAGTACTTC. Protein product: CAISERGQTYEQYF.

The chain recombines TRBV2 with TRBJ2-4; 9 nucleotides agree with TRBD2. Looked up from germline, CDR1 is SNHLY and CDR2 is FYNNEI. This CDR3 contains 17 residues. The trim removed 3 bases at V and 10 bases at J, leaving 16 bases unmatched. The CDR3 region is CASSDIGSGTSRDIQYF. CDR3 nucleotide sequence: TGTGCCAGCAGTGACATTGGGTCGGGGACTAGCCGGGATATTCAGTACTTC.

This clone occurred once. The V gene is TRBV3-1 (or the pseudogene TRBV3-2), the J gene TRBJ2-5; D might be TRBD1 (5 bases). V was cut by 4 bases and J by 1 base, with 13 bases left in between. The CDR3 spans 15 residues. Germline CDR1 is LGHDT and CDR2 is YNNKEL (reference sequence). The CDR3 DNA is TGTGCCAGCAGCCCCGTAAGGGGCGTCCAAGAGACCCAGTACTTC. Translated, it gives CASSPVRGVQETQYF.

The rearrangement uses TRBV5-4 and TRBJ2-5, with TRBD1 as a possible D gene (5 bases). V lost 0 bases to trimming and J lost 5 bases, with 14 bases between them. CDR3 length: 15 residues. Germline V gives CDR1 SGHNT, CDR2 YYREEE (reference sequence). The CDR3 reads CASSLDRISSETQYF. For the CDR3, the DNA is TGTGCCAGCAGCTTGGACAGGATAAGCTCTGAGACCCAGTACTTC.

CDR3 bases: TGTGCCACCAACCGGGACAGGAACACCGGGGAGCTGTTTTTT. Translation: CATNRDRNTGELFF. The chain carries TRBV27 and TRBJ2-2; 7 bases are a match to TRBD1. Trimming cost V 10 bases and J 1 base; bases outside gene matches: 6. CDR1 is MNHEY and CDR2 is SMNVEV in the germline V gene (reference sequence). CDR3 length equals 14 residues.

This clone was detected only a few times. The CDR3 nucleotides read TGTGCCAGCAGCACTACTCCGGGAACATACAATGAGCAGTTCTTC. Translation: CASSTTPGTYNEQFF. The chain uses TRBV7-3 and TRBJ2-1; TRBD2 is a possible D gene (5 bases). The V and J ends lost 5 bases and 4 bases respectively, with 15 bases between them. Germline V gene data show CDR1 as SGHTA and CDR2 as FQGTGA. The CDR3 extends over 15 amino acids. The full variable domain, completed using reference TRBV7-3 and TRBJ2-1, is GAGVSQTPSNKVTEKGKYVELRCDPISGHTALYWYRQSLGQGPEFLIYFQGTGAADDSGLPNDRFFAVRPEGSVSTLKIQRTERGDSAVYLCASSTTPGTYNEQFFGPGTRLTVL.

V usage is TRBV3-1 (or the pseudogene TRBV3-2) and J usage is TRBJ2-3, with D uncertain. Trimming shortened V by 4 bases and J by 5 bases, and 16 bases separated the two germline ends. Germline CDR1 LGHDT, CDR2 YNNKEL (reference sequence). The CDR3 is 15 residues long. CDR3 in DNA: TGTGCCAGCAGCCGAGAAGCCGTTTATGGAGATACGCAGTATTTT. It yields the protein CASSREAVYGDTQYF.

The chain has TRBV24-1 and TRBJ2-5; the D is unclear. V was clipped by 2 bases and J by 3 bases, with 6 bases between them. The germline V gene encodes CDR1 KGHDR and CDR2 SFDVKD. CDR3 length: 13 residues. CDR3 in DNA: TGTGCCACCAGTGATTCAGATAAAGAGACCCAGTACTTC. This encodes CATSDSDKETQYF.

This clone was seen once. This chain joins TRBV28 and TRBJ2-6, with a possible D match to TRBD1 (6 bases). The length of the CDR3 is 18 residues. From germline, CDR1 is MDHEN and CDR2 SYDVKM. Trimming pared 3 bases from V and 0 bases from J, leaving 15 bases between. As DNA, the CDR3 is TGTGCCAGCAGTTTGGCTACAGGGTCAAGCTCTGGGGCCAACGTCCTGACTTTC. Translated: CASSLATGSSSGANVLTF.

In this sample, this clone turned up once. This sequence joins TRBV7-9 and TRBJ2-5, with D possibly being TRBD1 (5 bases). The germline V gene has CDR1 SEHNR and CDR2 FQNEAQ (reference sequence). This CDR3 region has 16 residues. Trimming left V 1 base short and J 4 bases short, with 16 bases between. In nucleotides, the CDR3 is TGTGCCAGCAGCTTAGTTGCGACAGATAGTGGAGAGACCCAGTACTTC. It specifies CASSLVATDSGETQYF.

This clone was seen just once. The CDR3 spells CASSFRTGTDTQYF. DNA of the CDR3: TGTGCCAGCAGCTTCCGGACAGGCACAGATACGCAGTATTTT. The chain links TRBV11-2 to TRBJ2-3; TRBD1 is a possible D gene (6 bases). V lost 3 bases to trimming and J lost 1 base, with 8 bases between them. Germline assignment: CDR1 SGHAT and CDR2 FQNNGV. This CDR3 region has 14 residues.

The chain uses TRBV6-6 and TRBJ1-2; D gene uncertain. The CDR3 consists of 14 residues. The germline V and J ends were trimmed by 7 bases and 1 base, with 13 bases remaining between them. Germline assignment: CDR1 MNHNY and CDR2 SVGAGI (reference sequence). CDR3 amino acids: CASTLGGDNYGYTF. The CDR3 coding sequence is TGTGCCAGCACCCTAGGCGGGGATAACTATGGCTACACCTTC.